This TCR beta chain was captured by sequencing in a study of blood T cell repertoires in COVID-19. Study as a whole: The origin of the acute and convalescent COVID-19 samples was the United States, Italy and Spain. Nucleic acid was either cDNA or gDNA, and it came from T cells, B-cell-depleted T cells, or PBMCs.

Original analysis: Reference gene primer amplification yielded estimated nucleated cell counts. Profiling relied on immunoSEQ multiplex PCR, and the TCRdb table lists in-frame clones only, not all of them. That table is the source of V, J and clone size, and D and trimming were worked out from the DNA. The repertoire has a few hundred thousand clones, 80% to 90% of them found once; the top ten carry roughly 6.5%. The length of the CDR3 is 15 residues. V gave up 4 bases and J gave up 1 base; unmatched junction bases: 3. In germline, CDR1 is SGDLS, CDR2 YYNGEE. This clonotype originated in a man younger than 35 who had recovered from COVID-19. The sequencing input was peripheral blood. The chain combines TRBV9 with TRBJ1-5; 9 bases are a match to TRBD1. The CDR3 sequence is CASSSDRGSNQPQHF. DNA of the CDR3: TGTGCCAGCAGCTCCGACAGGGGGAGCAATCAGCCCCAGCATTTT.